The source of this T cell receptor beta chain is a study of long-term antiretroviral therapy in people with HIV. Of note for this clone: Its specificity is not known.

Assay version v3.0 of immunoSEQ was used, and it was run at survey level. Measured with immunoSEQ multiplex PCR; TCRdb has only the in-frame clones, and not every one. The table includes 30,000 to 40,000 clones, about 80% detected once. This CDR3 has 15 residues. Germline V CDR1 and CDR2: SGHTS, YDEGEE. J gave up 5 bases and V 0 bases, and 4 bases lay outside the gene matches. Broader study findings: Although diversity increased after ART, it remained lower than in transplant donor controls.

HIV-positive participants were all treated in the United States. This receptor was obtained from a man younger than 35 with HIV. This specimen consisted of unsorted PBMCs, obtained 0.4 years before starting antiretroviral therapy. The rearrangement uses TRBV5-8 and TRBJ2-7; 11 nucleotides align to TRBD1. CDR3 nucleotide sequence: TGTGCCAGCAGCTTGGAGGGACAGGGGGTACACGAGCAGTACTTC. This codes for CASSLEGQGVHEQYF.